These 10 T cell receptor beta chains came from one sample sequenced in a study of neoadjuvant anti-PD-1 for oral cavity cancer. Method: immunoSEQ multiplex PCR; TCRdb's copy keeps in-frame clones and lacks some. The repertoire holds around 34,000 clones, with approximately 87% as singletons. This specimen consisted of PBMCs, obtained before nivolumab (anti-PD-1) treatment. These receptors were collected from a person between 40 and 85 years old with oral cavity squamous cell carcinoma.

The chain has TRBV4-3 and TRBJ1-3; D gene ambiguous. CDR1 is LGHNA and CDR2 is YSLEER in the germline V gene. The CDR3 covers 15 residues. V lost 0 bases and J lost 8, with 14 bases in between. The CDR3 sequence is CASSQESGLADTIYF. CDR3 nucleotide sequence: TGCGCCAGCAGCCAAGAATCGGGTCTTGCGGACACCATATATTTT.

DNA of the CDR3: TGTGCCAGCAGCTTAGCACAGGTTTCCTACGAGCAGTACTTC. This encodes CASSLAQVSYEQYF. The V gene is TRBV11-2, the J gene TRBJ2-7; possibly TRBD1 for D (5 bases). The CDR3 loop spans 14 amino acids. CDR1 is SGHAT, CDR2 FQNNGV, per germline. Trimming pared 1 base from V and 1 base from J, leaving 8 bases between.

This clone has a single count. This chain joins TRBV5-4 and TRBJ2-3, with D unresolved. Deletions cut 0 bases from V and 3 bases from J, with 17 bases between. The length of the CDR3 is 17 residues. Per germline, CDR1 SGHNT and CDR2 YYREEE (reference sequence). Here the CDR3 DNA reads TGTGCCAGCAGCTTGGTTGGCAGGACCTTCTGGACAGATACGCAGTATTTT. Protein product: CASSLVGRTFWTDTQYF. Together with reference TRBV5-4 and TRBJ2-3, the CDR3 gives the full variable domain: ETGVTQSPTHLIKTRGQQVTLRCSSQSGHNTVSWYQQALGQGPQFIFQYYREEENGRGNFPPRFSGLQFPNYSSELNVNALELDDSALYLCASSLVGRTFWTDTQYFGPGTRLTVL.

The chain combines TRBV5-1 with TRBJ1-1, with D maybe TRBD1 (6 bases). CDR1 is SGHRS and CDR2 is YFSETQ in the germline V gene. Trimming removed 4 bases from V and 5 bases from J, with 9 bases in between. The length of the CDR3 is 12 residues. The CDR3 DNA reads TGCGCCAGCAGCCTGGGGGCGACTGAAGCTTTCTTT. Its protein is CASSLGATEAFF.

The chain links TRBV7-2 to TRBJ2-7; tentative D call: TRBD2 (5 bases). Germline V gene sequence: CDR1 SGHTA, CDR2 FQGNSA. V shed 1 base and J shed 9 bases, with 22 bases lying between them. The CDR3 length is 16 residues. CDR3 in DNA: TGTGCCAGCAGCTTAGGCCGCCGGACTCAATCCACGAGGCAGTACTTC. As protein: CASSLGRRTQSTRQYF.

The rearrangement links TRBV6-5 to TRBJ1-2, with 11 positions matching TRBD1. J lost 4 bases, V lost 6 bases, and 7 bases had no gene match. The CDR3 loop spans 15 amino acids. Germline CDR1 and CDR2: MNHEY and SVGAGI. The CDR3 region is CASRTGQGAAYGYTF. The CDR3 DNA is TGTGCCAGCAGGACCGGACAGGGGGCGGCCTATGGCTACACCTTC.

The chain uses TRBV5-1 and TRBJ1-4; D unclear. V was cut by 7 bases and J by 6 bases, with 13 bases left in between. Per the germline V gene, CDR1 is SGHRS and CDR2 is YFSETQ. The CDR3 runs 13 residues. The CDR3 region has the DNA TGCGCCAGCCGGGAGGGTTTTGATGAAAAACTGTTTTTT. Amino acids: CASREGFDEKLFF.

The CDR3: CASSGAGQGPGNQPQHF. CDR3 in DNA: TGTGCCAGCAGTGGGGCCGGACAGGGGCCGGGGAATCAGCCCCAGCATTTT. J is TRBJ1-5 and V is TRBV6-1, with 9 nucleotides matching TRBD1. CDR1 and CDR2 (germline): MNHNS, SASEGT. The CDR3 runs 17 residues. The V and J ends lost 4 bases and 4 bases, in that order; junction bases with no gene match: 11.

V gene TRBV29-1 combines with J gene TRBJ2-3; no clear D. Germline lookup yields CDR1 SQVTM and CDR2 ANQGSEA. This CDR3 spans 10 amino acids. The V and J ends lost 5 bases and 0 bases respectively, with 0 bases between them. CDR3 bases: TGCAGCGTTAGCACAGATACGCAGTATTTT. This sequence encodes CSVSTDTQYF.

This clone was observed a few times. The gene calls are TRBV6-4 and TRBJ2-3; D possibly corresponds to TRBD1 (6 bases). V was trimmed by 3 bases and J by 0 bases, leaving 7 bases between them. Germline CDR1 MRHNA, CDR2 SNTAGT. This CDR3 spans 14 amino acids. The CDR3 DNA sequence: TGTGCCAGCAGTGAGGGGGCTAGCACAGATACGCAGTATTTT. Its protein is CASSEGASTDTQYF.